A single sample gave rise to the 32 T cell receptor beta chains below, sequenced in a study of CD8 T cells in Susac syndrome. Random hexamers served to reverse transcribe about 0.5 to 1 ug RNA. TCRdb processed the immunoSEQ multiplex PCR reads anew with MiXCR; each CDR3 protein has one entry. This repertoire shows about 150,000 distinct CDR3 sequences, roughly 96% found once; its top ten account for about 0.17%. Sequenced input: CD4+ T cells from PBMCs. These receptor sequences come from a human donor with Susac syndrome.

V gene TRBV7-3 combines with J gene TRBJ1-6; a weak D match, TRBD1 (6 bases). Germline V gives CDR1 SGHTA, CDR2 FQGTGA. V dropped 2 bases and J dropped 4 bases, with 6 bases sitting between them. CDR3 length equals 14 residues. CDR3 nucleotide sequence: TGTGCCAGCAGCTTAGGGACATATAATTCACCCCTCCACTTT. Translating it yields CASSLGTYNSPLHF.

The chain couples TRBV3-1 to TRBJ2-5, with TRBD2 matching 9 bases. This CDR3 spans 15 amino acids. Germline lookup yields CDR1 LGHDT and CDR2 YNNKEL (reference sequence). After removal of 1 base from V and 5 bases from J, the junction contained 5 bases not matched to a gene. DNA for the CDR3: TGTGCCAGCAGCCAAGCTAGCGGGGCTCAGGAGACCCAGTACTTC. Its protein product is CASSQASGAQETQYF.

The chain combines TRBV20-1 with TRBJ1-5, with D maybe TRBD1 (5 bases). CDR3 size: 12 residues. V was cut by 3 bases and J by 4 bases, with 7 bases left in between. CDR1 and CDR2 (germline): DFQATT, SNEGSKA (reference sequence). The CDR3 DNA sequence: TGCAGTGCTAGTAGGACAAATCAGCCCCAGCATTTT. Translation gives CSASRTNQPQHF.

As for this clonotype: An end of the junction differs from the germline gene, which may be a read error. V is TRBV3-1 and J is TRBJ1-2; no clear D gene. Germline V CDR1 and CDR2: LGHDT, YNNKEL (reference sequence). The CDR3 is 13 residues long. CDR3 in amino acids: CASRQVGNYGYTF. CDR3 nucleotide sequence: TGTGCCAGCAGGCAAGTCGGGAACTATGGCTACACCTTC. Based on the CDR3 plus reference TRBV3-1 and TRBJ1-2, the full variable domain is DTAVSQTPKYLVTQMGNDKSIKCEQNLGHDTMYWYKQDSKKFLKIMFSYNNKELIINETVPNRFSPKSPDKAHLNLHINSLELGDSAVYFCASRQVGNYGYTFGSGTRLTVV.

This chain connects TRBV3-1 to TRBJ2-7; TRBD2 matches 7 bases. Germline CDR1 reads LGHDT; CDR2 reads YNNKEL (reference sequence). The CDR3 covers 16 residues. The J segment lost 0 bases and the V segment lost 4 bases, leaving 9 bases of the junction unmatched. The CDR3 sequence is CASSPLSSGLSYEQYF. As DNA, the CDR3 is TGTGCCAGCAGCCCACTGTCTAGCGGCCTCTCCTACGAGCAGTACTTC.

V is TRBV29-1 and J is TRBJ1-6; 9 bases are a match to TRBD1. V lost 4 bases, J lost 6 bases, and 1 base stayed unmatched. The CDR3 contains 13 residues. Germline loops: CDR1 SQVTM, CDR2 ANQGSEA. DNA for the CDR3: TGCAGCGTTGGACAGGGGGTTAATTCACCCCTCCACTTT. Its protein is CSVGQGVNSPLHF. Full variable domain (outside the CDR3, taken from reference TRBV29-1 and TRBJ1-6): SAVISQKPSRDICQRGTSLTIQCQVDSQVTMMFWYRQQPGQSLTLIATANQGSEATYESGFVIDKFPISRPNLTFSTLTVSNMSPEDSSIYLCSVGQGVNSPLHFGNGTRLTVT.

This chain connects TRBV20-1 to TRBJ1-2; TRBD1 might be the D (5 bases). This CDR3 region has 13 residues. The germline V gene encodes CDR1 DFQATT and CDR2 SNEGSKA (reference sequence). Trimming removed 3 bases at V and 7 bases at J, with 15 bases between. The CDR3: CSASSGGERGYTF. The CDR3 nucleotides read TGCAGTGCTAGTAGCGGGGGAGAACGTGGCTACACCTTC.

This clonotype was seen just once. J is TRBJ1-1 and V is TRBV27, with D perhaps TRBD1 (5 bases). The germline CDR1 and CDR2 sequences are MNHEY and SMNVEV (reference sequence). V was cut by 5 bases and J by 3 bases, with 19 bases left in between. The CDR3 consists of 16 residues. The CDR3 loop reads CASSLGPLGLDTEAFF. As DNA, the CDR3 is TGTGCCAGCAGTCTGGGGCCCCTGGGCTTGGACACTGAAGCTTTCTTT.

The chain is built from TRBV18 and TRBJ2-7; D is possibly TRBD1 (6 bases). Germline V lookup: CDR1 KGHSH, CDR2 LQKENI. Trimming removed 3 bases at V and 9 bases at J, with 15 bases between. The CDR3 extends over 13 amino acids. The CDR3 here is CASSPNRERTQYF. The CDR3 nucleotides are TGTGCCAGCTCACCGAACAGGGAGAGAACGCAGTACTTC.

The rearrangement uses TRBV12-3 or TRBV12-4 and TRBJ2-6; D gene ambiguous. The CDR3 has 18 amino acids. The germline V and J ends were trimmed by 2 bases and 2 bases, with 16 bases remaining between them. CDR3 coding DNA: TGTGCCAGCAGTTTATTCTCCGGGTTGAGTCCTGGGGCCAACGTCCTGACTTTC. This encodes CASSLFSGLSPGANVLTF.

The chain joins TRBV12-3 or TRBV12-4 to TRBJ1-5, with D possibly being TRBD1 (5 bases). Trimming left V 8 bases short and J 2 bases short, with 10 bases between. The CDR3 sequence is 13 residues long. DNA of the CDR3: TGTGCCAGCGGACATACCGGCAATCAGCCCCAGCATTTT. This translates into CASGHTGNQPQHF.

CDR3 residues: CATSDADRAETQYF. Written as DNA, the CDR3 is TGTGCCACCAGTGATGCGGACAGGGCCGAGACCCAGTACTTC. V usage is TRBV24-1 and J usage is TRBJ2-5; 8 bases are shared with TRBD1. CDR3 length: 14 residues. J lost 5 bases, V lost 3 bases, and 4 bases had no gene match. Germline lookup yields CDR1 KGHDR and CDR2 SFDVKD.

The V gene is TRBV29-1, the J gene TRBJ2-1; D is uncertain. The germline gives CDR1 SQVTM, CDR2 ANQGSEA. V was trimmed by 5 bases and J by 5 bases, leaving 10 bases between them. The CDR3 totals 12 residues. The CDR3 loop is CSVRAFDNEQFF. The CDR3 region has the DNA TGCAGCGTTCGCGCTTTCGACAATGAGCAGTTCTTC.

This chain connects TRBV19 to TRBJ2-3; the D gene could be TRBD1 or TRBD2 (5 bases each). CDR1 and CDR2 (germline): LNHDA, SQIVND (reference sequence). Trimming shortened V by 9 bases and J by 4 bases, and 8 bases separated the two germline ends. This CDR3 has 11 residues. The CDR3 nucleotides are TGTGCCAGCCTGGGGGCAGATACGCAGTATTTT. The encoded protein is CASLGADTQYF.

The chain carries TRBV2 and TRBJ2-3; D call uncertain. Deletions cut 8 bases from V and 3 bases from J, with 6 bases between. This CDR3 spans 11 amino acids. Germline values: CDR1 SNHLY, CDR2 FYNNEI. CDR3 nucleotide sequence: TGTGCCAGCGGGTGGACAGATACGCAGTATTTT. Translation: CASGWTDTQYF.

The chain carries TRBV20-1 and TRBJ2-2; 8 bases fit TRBD2. The CDR3 length is 17 residues. J was trimmed by 0 bases and V by 0 bases; bases with no gene match: 6. Germline values: CDR1 DFQATT, CDR2 SNEGSKA (reference sequence). The DNA of the CDR3 is TGCAGTGCTAGAGATTATAGCGGGGCCCCGAACACCGGGGAGCTGTTTTTT. It specifies CSARDYSGAPNTGELFF.

J is TRBJ2-5 and V is TRBV29-1, with unresolved D. This CDR3 comprises 14 residues. Looked up from germline, CDR1 is SQVTM and CDR2 is ANQGSEA. V gave up 0 bases and J gave up 4 bases, with 12 bases separating them. In nucleotides, the CDR3 is TGCAGCGTTGAAGATGTCCCTCGGGCAGAGACCCAGTACTTC. Its translation is CSVEDVPRAETQYF.

The chain joins TRBV7-2 to TRBJ2-7, with D perhaps being TRBD1 or TRBD2 (5 bases each). With 2 bases removed from V and 0 bases from J, the gap between germline ends came to 14 bases. Germline V gene data show CDR1 as SGHTA and CDR2 as FQGNSA. The CDR3 runs 16 residues. Here the CDR3 reads CASSLSGRLSSYEQYF. The DNA of the CDR3 is TGTGCCAGCAGCTTATCGGGGCGCCTAAGCTCCTACGAGCAGTACTTC.

The V and J genes are TRBV14 and TRBJ1-5, with no clear D. Deletions cut 0 bases from V and 7 bases from J, with 13 bases between. The CDR3 sequence is 15 residues long. Germline CDR1 SGHDN, CDR2 FVKESK. In DNA form, the CDR3 reads TGTGCCAGCAGCCAAGAGTATAAGAGTGGCCAGCCCCAGCATTTT. Amino acids: CASSQEYKSGQPQHF.

This sequence joins TRBV11-2 and TRBJ2-5; 7 nucleotides match TRBD2. The germline gives CDR1 SGHAT, CDR2 FQNNGV. This CDR3 contains 14 residues. V was clipped by 5 bases and J by 5 bases; unmatched bases: 8. The CDR3 DNA is TGTGCCAGCAGCGTGTCGGGGGGAAGGGAGACCCAGTACTTC. Its translation: CASSVSGGRETQYF.

The chain couples TRBV6-6 to TRBJ1-1; D possibly corresponds to TRBD1 (6 bases). The germline V and J ends were trimmed by 2 bases and 4 bases, with 8 bases remaining between them. Germline V lookup: CDR1 MNHNY, CDR2 SVGAGI (reference sequence). CDR3 length equals 13 residues. The CDR3 nucleotides are TGTGCCAGCAGTTACGGAGGGGGCACTGAAGCTTTCTTT. Its translation: CASSYGGGTEAFF.

This chain uses TRBV5-1 with TRBJ1-6; D unresolved. V lost 0 bases and J 8 bases, leaving 3 bases between the germline ends. CDR3 length: 12 residues. The germline gives CDR1 SGHRS, CDR2 YFSETQ. The CDR3, as DNA: TGCGCCAGCAGCTTGGAAGATTCACCCCTCCACTTT. It translates to CASSLEDSPLHF.

The chain is built from TRBV2 and TRBJ2-5; 9 bases agree with TRBD2. Trimming took 2 bases from V and 7 from J; bases not matched to a gene: 11. There are 16 residues in the CDR3. Germline V CDR1 and CDR2: SNHLY, FYNNEI. CDR3 residues: CASSEYPAGGPGTQYF. In nucleotides, the CDR3 is TGTGCCAGCAGTGAATACCCAGCGGGGGGCCCAGGGACCCAGTACTTC.

The chain joins TRBV20-1 to TRBJ2-5; D may correspond to TRBD1 or TRBD2 (5 bases each). CDR3 length: 11 residues. Germline CDR1 reads DFQATT; CDR2 reads SNEGSKA (reference sequence). V was pared by 5 bases and J by 5 bases, with 9 bases between. The CDR3 DNA follows: TGCAGTGCTCTGGGACCGGAGACCCAGTACTTC. It codes for CSALGPETQYF.

The chain links TRBV5-4 to TRBJ2-6; D is undetermined. V lost 2 bases to trimming and J lost 4 bases, with 4 bases between them. The CDR3 covers 13 residues. Germline V lookup: CDR1 SGHNT, CDR2 YYREEE (reference sequence). The CDR3 here is CASSLQGANVLTF. DNA of the CDR3: TGTGCCAGCAGCTTACAGGGGGCCAACGTCCTGACTTTC.

The chain carries TRBV14 and TRBJ2-5; perhaps D is TRBD1 or TRBD2 (5 bases each). Germline V lookup: CDR1 SGHDN, CDR2 FVKESK. The ends were cut back, 2 bases at V and 2 bases at J, with 12 bases in the middle. The CDR3 has 15 amino acids. The CDR3 DNA sequence: TGTGCCAGCAGCCAACAAGGGACCATACAAGAGACCCAGTACTTC. Translated: CASSQQGTIQETQYF.

The V and J genes are TRBV13 and TRBJ2-1; D is uncertain. CDR3 length: 13 residues. V lost 3 bases and J 6 bases, leaving 9 bases between the germline ends. From germline, CDR1 is PRHDT and CDR2 FYEKMQ (reference sequence). This CDR3 reads CASSLNSFNEQFF. In DNA form, the CDR3 reads TGTGCCAGCAGCTTGAATAGCTTCAATGAGCAGTTCTTC.

The rearrangement uses TRBV12-3 or TRBV12-4 and TRBJ2-7; 9 positions agree with TRBD1. The CDR3 covers 14 residues. Trimming cost V 5 bases and J 3 bases; bases outside gene matches: 5. This CDR3 is CASSVGTGFYEQYF. The CDR3 region has the DNA TGTGCCAGCAGTGTCGGGACAGGGTTCTACGAGCAGTACTTC.

This chain connects TRBV12-3 or TRBV12-4 to TRBJ2-7, with D tentatively TRBD2 (6 bases). The J call may be wrong; the DNA end is better matched by TRBJ2-1. The CDR3 is made up of 14 amino acids. CDR3 DNA: TGTGCCAGCAGGCGGGACTCGCTAAACAATGAGCAGTTCTTC. It codes for CASRRDSLNNEQFF.

This sequence joins TRBV20-1 and TRBJ1-5, with 7 bases fitting TRBD1. CDR1 is DFQATT and CDR2 is SNEGSKA in the germline V gene (reference sequence). V was pared by 6 bases and J by 2 bases, with 10 bases of the junction left unmatched. The length of the CDR3 is 15 residues. CDR3: CSASRGGEGNQPQHF. The CDR3 coding sequence is TGCAGTGCCTCGAGAGGGGGCGAGGGCAATCAGCCCCAGCATTTT.

This chain joins TRBV2 and TRBJ2-5; a weak D match, TRBD1 (6 bases). V lost 7 bases and J 1 base, leaving 13 bases between the germline ends. Germline lookup yields CDR1 SNHLY and CDR2 FYNNEI. The CDR3 loop spans 14 amino acids. The CDR3 nucleotides are TGTGCCAGCATTAGGACAGTCGGCCAAGAGACCCAGTACTTC. Amino acid sequence: CASIRTVGQETQYF.

This chain joins TRBV12-3 or TRBV12-4 and TRBJ2-5; D is tentatively TRBD1 or TRBD2 (5 bases each). The CDR3 covers 14 residues. V lost 2 bases and J lost 4, with 11 bases in between. CDR3 nucleotides: TGTGCCAGCAGTTTAAAGGGGAGTCGAGAGACCCAGTACTTC. This codes for CASSLKGSRETQYF.